This TCR beta chain is drawn from a study of T-cell memory formation after mild COVID-19. J lost 4 bases, V lost 5 bases, and 10 bases had no gene match. The CDR3 has 18 residues. This clonotype counts as medium-sized. In TCRdb, the 5' RACE reads were re-called with MiXCR into one record per CDR3 protein. The sample records under 5,000 distinct CDR3 sequences, about 24% being singletons. This chain connects TRBV12-3 or TRBV12-4 to TRBJ2-1; 14 nucleotides align to TRBD2. Sequencing was performed on PBMCs or a T cell subset sorted from them (not recorded which). This clonotype was obtained from an adult who had mild COVID-19 (a few samples of this study predate the infection). Cell type and time point are not known. The CDR3 reads CASSRPGTSGGQYNEQFF. The CDR3 nucleotides are TGTGCCAGCAGTCGACCCGGGACTAGCGGGGGCCAATACAATGAGCAGTTCTTC.